In its sample, the clone carrying this T cell receptor (beta chain) was seen many times. What it binds is not known. Germline V CDR1 and CDR2: MNHEY, SVGAGI. The CDR3 extends over 17 amino acids. Trimming shortened V by 2 bases and J by 2 bases, and 13 bases separated the two germline ends. The sample belongs to a study of T-cell reconstitution after alpha-beta-depleted transplantation in children. Overall study results and limits: Reports say that about two months after transplant, the alpha-beta T cells came out of several hundred graft clones that had expanded. A year had passed since transplant, and T-cell counts and diversity by then came mostly from newly produced T cells.

As it was prepared, the TCRbeta library received unique molecular identifiers. TCRdb re-analysed the PCR reads in MiXCR, keeping a single row per CDR3 protein. The sample consists of roughly 70,000 distinct CDR3 sequences, roughly 4.9% of them appearing once. The sequence was collected from a boy in the first two years of life who had a stem cell transplant for acute myeloid leukemia, so the T cells may come from the graft donor. This material consisted of PBMCs, mostly from graft donor cells, taken 180 days after TCRalphabeta/CD19-depleted stem cell transplant. The chain is built from TRBV6-5 and TRBJ1-6; possibly TRBD1 for D (6 bases). CDR3 DNA: TGTGCCAGCAGTTACCCCCCGCGGGGGCCCTATAATTCACCCCTCCACTTT. This codes for CASSYPPRGPYNSPLHF.